These T cell receptor beta chains were read from a single sample in a study of early T cells in non-severe SARS-CoV-2 infection. From the 5' RACE reads, TCRdb called clonotypes with MiXCR, one entry per CDR3 protein. The table has about 49,000 distinct CDR3 sequences, around 12% seen once; the top ten hold 2.5%. Sample: whole blood, taken at baseline. The receptor source for this set is an adult who was a healthcare worker with PCR-confirmed SARS-CoV-2 infection or an uninfected control (not recorded which). Both conserved end residues are part of each CDR3. The D gene is left open where the match is weak. A row's size may be missing; if present it is once, few, many or a size class.

V gene	D gene	clone size	J gene	CDR3 DNA	CDR3 protein
TRBV3-1	TRBD2	few	TRBJ2-2	TGTGCCAGCTCCCCCGCGGGGGGGCAGAACACCGGGGAGCTGTTTTTT	CASSPAGGQNTGELFF
TRBV18	NA	NA	TRBJ2-7	TGTGCCAGCTCACAAACCTACGAGCAGTACTTC	CASSQTYEQYF
TRBV7-9	NA	NA	TRBJ2-5	TGTGCCAGCAGCTTACAGGGACCCCAGTACTTC	CASSLQGPQYF
TRBV2	NA	NA	TRBJ2-3	TGTGCCACAACCGCGGGTAACACAGATACGCAGTATTTT	CATTAGNTDTQYF
TRBV7-2	NA	few	TRBJ2-2	TGTGCCAGCAGCTCTCGGGGCCCCGCGAACACCGGGGAGCTGTTTTTT	CASSSRGPANTGELFF
TRBV7-9	NA	few	TRBJ2-2	TGTGCCAGCAGCTCAGTCGGGGCGAACACCGGGGAGCTGTTTTTT	CASSSVGANTGELFF
TRBV29-1	NA	few	TRBJ2-7	TGCAGCGTGTCGGAGGACGTTGCCTACGAGCAGTACTTC	CSVSEDVAYEQYF
TRBV12-3/TRBV12-4	NA	NA	TRBJ2-3	TGTGCCAGCAGTTTGGATCTCCCAGATACGCAGTATTTT	CASSLDLPDTQYF
TRBV11-2	TRBD2	NA	TRBJ2-1	TGTGCCAGCAGGCCGACAGCGGGAGGAAGCTACTACAATGAGCAGTTCTTC	CASRPTAGGSYYNEQFF
TRBV29-1	NA	few	TRBJ2-5	TGCAGCGTAAAACAGACCCAAGAGACCCAGTACTTC	CSVKQTQETQYF
TRBV14	NA	many	TRBJ2-5	TGTGCCAGCAGTCCAACTGAGCTCCAAGAGACCCAGTACTTC	CASSPTELQETQYF
TRBV5-1	NA	many	TRBJ2-3	TGCGCCAGCAGCTTGGCGGGAGTCCTCCCCAGCACAGATACGCAGTATTTT	CASSLAGVLPSTDTQYF